Below, 25 T cell receptor beta chains from the same sample are listed, as sequenced in a study of Ad26.COV2.S vaccination and SARS-CoV-2 variants. Documented treatment: 19 received Ad26.COV2.S at low or high dose, single or two shots; 5 received placebo; per-sample allocation not given. Sampling took place 63 days after the first vaccine or placebo injection. TCRdb's copy holds only in-frame clones and misses some; the assay was immunoSEQ multiplex PCR. The table shows some 370,000 clones, with roughly 85% occurring only once. Material: peripheral blood, obtained in a trial of Ad26.COV2.S vaccine versus placebo. The receptors originated from a person aged 18-60 years who received the Ad26.COV2.S COVID-19 vaccine or a placebo.

The chain has TRBV6-6 and TRBJ1-6; D uncertain. The germline V gene encodes CDR1 MNHNY and CDR2 SVGAGI (reference sequence). The V and J ends lost 2 bases and 4 bases respectively, with 9 bases between them. There are 15 residues in the CDR3. CDR3 sequence: CASSYGQDYNSPLHF. The DNA for the CDR3 is TGTGCCAGCAGTTACGGGCAGGATTATAATTCACCCCTCCACTTT.

The table lists this clone with a count of one. The J gene is TRBJ2-5, the V gene TRBV6-6, with D perhaps TRBD2 (5 bases). The V end lost 7 bases, the J end lost 2 bases, and 14 bases lay between the germline ends. This CDR3 comprises 14 residues. From germline, CDR1 is MNHNY and CDR2 SVGAGI (reference sequence). DNA of the CDR3: TGTGCCAGCAAACGGGGAGACGGACAAGAGACCCAGTACTTC. Its protein is CASKRGDGQETQYF.

V gene TRBV3-1 (or the pseudogene TRBV3-2) combines with J gene TRBJ2-1; 13 bases map to TRBD2. CDR1 is LGHDT and CDR2 is YNNKEL in the germline V gene (reference sequence). CDR3 length: 19 amino acids. Trimming cost V 2 bases and J 2 bases; bases outside gene matches: 9. CDR3: CASSQYQLAGGSPYNEQFF. In DNA form, the CDR3 reads TGTGCCAGCAGCCAATACCAACTAGCGGGAGGGAGCCCCTACAATGAGCAGTTCTTC.

The chain couples TRBV11-3 to TRBJ2-7; TRBD1 or TRBD2 may be the D gene (5 bases each). The germline V and J ends were trimmed by 5 bases and 3 bases, with 17 bases remaining between them. This CDR3 has 15 residues. Germline V lookup: CDR1 SGHNT, CDR2 YENEEA. As DNA, the CDR3 is TGTGCCAGCAGCCCGAGTGGGGACCGCAGCTACGAGCAGTACTTC. Protein product: CASSPSGDRSYEQYF.

The rearrangement uses TRBV14 and TRBJ1-6, with unresolved D. The CDR3 length is 14 residues. V lost 0 bases and J lost 7, with 7 bases in between. From germline, CDR1 is SGHDN and CDR2 FVKESK. CDR3: CASSQELTNSPLHF. CDR3 nucleotide sequence: TGTGCCAGCAGCCAAGAACTGACCAATTCACCCCTCCACTTT.

The J gene is TRBJ1-2, the V gene TRBV6-5, with D maybe TRBD1 (5 bases). The CDR3 length is 14 residues. Per the germline V gene, CDR1 is MNHEY and CDR2 is SVGAGI. The V end was cut by 2 bases, the J end by 5 bases, with 12 bases between. The CDR3 DNA is TGTGCCAGCAGTTACGCGGGGAGGGGATATGGCTACACCTTC. Its protein product is CASSYAGRGYGYTF.

V is TRBV3-1 (or the pseudogene TRBV3-2) and J is TRBJ2-4; D remains unclear. V lost 1 base and J lost 8, with 6 bases in between. Germline CDR1 LGHDT, CDR2 YNNKEL (reference sequence). CDR3 length equals 12 residues. The CDR3 loop reads CASSQVPDIQYF. CDR3 coding DNA: TGTGCCAGCAGCCAAGTCCCGGACATTCAGTACTTC.

This clone has a handful of counts. The genes are TRBV5-1 and TRBJ2-2; either TRBD1 or TRBD2 may fit D (7 bases each). The CDR3 is 15 residues long. Germline-derived CDR1 and CDR2 are SGHRS and YFSETQ. The V gene lost 4 bases and the J gene lost 6 bases, with 16 bases spanning the gap. This chain's CDR3 is CASSPQGGYAGELFF. As DNA, the CDR3 is TGCGCCAGCAGCCCCCAGGGGGGGTACGCCGGGGAGCTGTTTTTT. Using reference TRBV5-1 and TRBJ2-2 for the parts outside the CDR3, the full variable domain is KAGVTQTPRYLIKTRGQQVTLSCSPISGHRSVSWYQQTPGQGLQFLFEYFSETQRNKGNFPGRFSGRQFSNSRSEMNVSTLELGDSALYLCASSPQGGYAGELFFGEGSRLTVL.

This clone was seen once. CDR3: CASSIGPNTEAFF. DNA for the CDR3: TGTGCCAGTAGTATTGGTCCGAACACTGAAGCTTTCTTT. The chain carries TRBV19 and TRBJ1-1; D remains unclear. The germline V gene has CDR1 LNHDA and CDR2 SQIVND (reference sequence). Between the trimmed V and J ends, which lost 3 bases and 1 base, there was a span of 6 bases. The CDR3 contains 13 residues. Looking up the rest from reference TRBV19 and TRBJ1-1 gives the full variable domain: DGGITQSPKYLFRKEGQNVTLSCEQNLNHDAMYWYRQDPGQGLRLIYYSQIVNDFQKGDIAEGYSVSREKKESFPLTVTSAQKNPTAFYLCASSIGPNTEAFFGQGTRLTVV.

This clone was recorded a few times. The chain joins TRBV30 to TRBJ1-4; tentatively, D is TRBD1 (5 bases). Trimming pared 5 bases from V and 8 bases from J, leaving 12 bases between. Germline V gives CDR1 GTSNPN, CDR2 SVGIG (reference sequence). This CDR3 has 12 amino acids. For the CDR3, the DNA is TGTGCCTGGGCCCCGGGGGGGGAAAAACTGTTTTTT. This translates into CAWAPGGEKLFF.

The chain employs TRBV19 and TRBJ2-6, with a possible D match to TRBD1 (5 bases). The CDR3 contains 15 residues. Germline V gene data show CDR1 as LNHDA and CDR2 as SQIVND (reference sequence). Trimming pared 8 bases from V and 1 base from J, leaving 12 bases between. CDR3: CASGWGASGANVLTF. The DNA for the CDR3 is TGTGCCAGTGGGTGGGGCGCGTCTGGGGCCAACGTCCTGACTTTC.

J is TRBJ1-4 and V is TRBV6-6; possibly TRBD1 for D (6 bases). Deletions cut 2 bases from V and 8 bases from J, with 12 bases between. Germline CDR1 and CDR2: MNHNY and SVGAGI (reference sequence). The CDR3 contains 14 residues. CDR3 protein: CASSYGGGGEKLFF. The DNA for the CDR3 is TGTGCCAGCAGTTACGGCGGGGGGGGCGAAAAACTGTTTTTT.

This clone occurred once. The chain employs TRBV4-1 and TRBJ2-7; 10 bases match TRBD2. The CDR3 is 17 residues long. With 1 base clipped from V and 4 bases from J, the junction kept 10 bases outside the gene matches. The germline V gene has CDR1 MGHRA and CDR2 YSYEKL. The CDR3 DNA sequence: TGCGCCAGCAGCCAAGGGAAGGCTAGCGGGAGTCGGTACGAGCAGTACTTC. It encodes CASSQGKASGSRYEQYF.

This clone is a singleton in its sample. The chain joins TRBV7-3 to TRBJ2-5, with D tentatively TRBD2 (6 bases). CDR1 and CDR2 (germline): SGHTA, FQGTGA. V was cut by 5 bases and J by 4 bases, with 14 bases left in between. This CDR3 is 14 amino acids long. CDR3 protein: CASSQPGAVETQYF. The DNA for the CDR3 is TGTGCCAGCAGCCAACCGGGAGCCGTAGAGACCCAGTACTTC.

This rearrangement joins TRBV7-2 to TRBJ1-2; TRBD1 might be the D (6 bases). CDR1 and CDR2 (germline): SGHTA, FQGNSA. CDR3 size: 14 residues. V lost 1 base and J 7 bases, leaving 13 bases between the germline ends. The CDR3 sequence: CASSLVSGASGYTF. CDR3 DNA sequence: TGTGCCAGCAGCTTAGTTTCAGGGGCGAGTGGCTACACCTTC.

The chain couples TRBV30 to TRBJ1-2; D ambiguous. Germline V gene data show CDR1 as GTSNPN and CDR2 as SVGIG (reference sequence). With 1 base removed from V and 11 bases from J, the gap between germline ends came to 14 bases. CDR3 length: 12 residues. In DNA, the CDR3 is TGTGCCTGGAGTGAGCGCAGTTCGCGTTACACCTTC. Encoded protein: CAWSERSSRYTF.

J is TRBJ2-4 and V is TRBV5-6; D not certain. Germline V lookup: CDR1 SGHDT, CDR2 YYEEEE. CDR3 length: 14 amino acids. Trimming took off 2 bases at V and 0 bases at J, with 6 bases between the two ends. The CDR3 sequence: CASSFLLAKNIQYF. CDR3 sequence (DNA): TGTGCCAGCAGCTTCCTATTAGCCAAAAACATTCAGTACTTC.

This sequence joins TRBV4-3 and TRBJ1-2, with D possibly being TRBD1 (6 bases). CDR1 LGHNA and CDR2 YSLEER come from the germline V gene. There are 15 residues in the CDR3. The germline V and J ends were trimmed by 0 bases and 7 bases, with 15 bases remaining between them. The chain's CDR3 is CASSQEFGGSAGYTF. Written as DNA, the CDR3 is TGCGCCAGCAGCCAAGAATTTGGGGGCTCTGCTGGCTACACCTTC.

The chain couples TRBV15 to TRBJ1-1; 9 bases match TRBD1. Germline loops: CDR1 LNHNV, CDR2 YYDKDF (reference sequence). The CDR3 has 12 amino acids. The junction had 1 base not matched to a gene; V was cut back by 1 base and J by 10 bases. The CDR3 spells CATSRVQGAAFF. CDR3 nucleotide sequence: TGTGCCACCAGCAGAGTACAGGGGGCAGCTTTCTTT.

The chain couples TRBV11-2 to TRBJ1-1; D unclear. CDR1 and CDR2 from the germline V gene are SGHAT and FQNNGV. This CDR3 comprises 15 residues. Trimming stripped 5 bases from V and 4 bases from J, with 17 bases between. DNA for the CDR3: TGTGCCAGCAGCGTTCACCGGGCCGGTTTCACTGAAGCTTTCTTT. This gives the protein CASSVHRAGFTEAFF.

The chain carries TRBV6-5 and TRBJ2-7; 7 nucleotides line up with TRBD1. Germline V lookup: CDR1 MNHEY, CDR2 SVGAGI. This CDR3 has 14 amino acids. J lost 7 bases, V lost 0 bases, and 6 bases had no gene match. This CDR3 is CASSYSGTVREQYF. In DNA form, the CDR3 reads TGTGCCAGCAGTTACTCCGGGACAGTCCGTGAGCAGTACTTC.

The chain is built from TRBV6-4 and TRBJ2-1; D possibly corresponds to TRBD1 (6 bases). V gave up 9 bases and J gave up 4 bases, with 13 bases separating them. Looked up from germline, CDR1 is MRHNA and CDR2 is SNTAGT. The CDR3 has 13 amino acids. This CDR3 is CARRQAEYNEQFF. CDR3 DNA: TGTGCCAGGAGACAGGCTGAGTACAATGAGCAGTTCTTC.

This chain joins TRBV7-3 and TRBJ2-3; 9 bases align to TRBD2. J gave up 4 bases and V 5 bases, and 10 bases lay outside the gene matches. Germline assignment: CDR1 SGHTA and CDR2 FQGTGA. The CDR3 loop spans 16 amino acids. The CDR3 is CASSNLGGRAADTQYF. CDR3 sequence (DNA): TGTGCCAGCAGCAATTTGGGCGGGAGGGCCGCAGATACGCAGTATTTT.

The chain recombines TRBV28 with TRBJ1-4; D unclear. The CDR3 has 14 residues. Trimming left V 3 bases short and J 7 bases short, with 12 bases between. Germline lookup yields CDR1 MDHEN and CDR2 SYDVKM. CDR3 sequence (DNA): TGTGCCAGCAGTTTTTCTGGTACAGCTGAAAAACTGTTTTTT. This gives the protein CASSFSGTAEKLFF.

This clone showed up just a few times. J is TRBJ1-3 and V is TRBV4-1; perhaps TRBD1 as D (5 bases). The germline CDR1 and CDR2 sequences are MGHRA and YSYEKL. V lost 2 bases, J lost 7 bases, and 15 bases lay in between. The CDR3 covers 15 residues. This chain's CDR3 is CASSQSGTSTNTIYF. Here the CDR3 DNA reads TGCGCCAGCAGCCAAAGCGGGACGAGTACGAACACCATATATTTT.